This T cell receptor (beta chain) was documented in a study of identifying expanded T cells in peripheral blood. TCRdb's copy holds only in-frame clones and misses some; the assay was immunoSEQ multiplex PCR. This table has about 84,000 clones, approximately 84% appearing once. Whole-study findings and limits: Differentially abundant clones: approximately 1.3 between replicates, 16.4 at 2 to 3 weeks, 19 to 20 at four.

V lost 8 bases and J lost 5; bases outside the gene matches: 9. This CDR3 contains 15 residues. Germline loops: CDR1 LNHDA, CDR2 SQIVND (reference sequence). This clone was picked up one time. What it binds is not known. Collection occurred without any documented infections or immune events in donors. Sequenced material: blood. The chain combines TRBV19 with TRBJ2-5, with TRBD2 matching 12 bases. This TCR derives from a person aged 18 to 75 in good health. CDR3 in amino acids: CASSKLAGGDETQYF. The CDR3, as DNA: TGTGCCAGTTCCAAACTAGCGGGGGGCGACGAGACCCAGTACTTC.